A single sample gave rise to the 14 T cell receptor beta chains below, sequenced in a study of blood T cell repertoires in COVID-19. The data were produced by immunoSEQ multiplex PCR, yet TCRdb's version contains in-frame clones alone and is incomplete. The sample lists 27,000 or so clones, around 86% occurring once. Sequences were obtained from peripheral blood. These receptor sequences come from a man aged 70-80 years with acute or convalescent COVID-19.

The chain uses TRBV30 and TRBJ1-4; 9 bases line up with TRBD1. This CDR3 spans 16 amino acids. Losses at the gene ends were 3 bases for V and 0 bases for J; bases not matched to a gene: 5. Germline CDR1 GTSNPN, CDR2 SVGIG (reference sequence). The CDR3 sequence is CAWSVGQGATNEKLFF. CDR3 DNA sequence: TGTGCCTGGAGCGTGGGACAGGGAGCAACTAATGAAAAACTGTTTTTT.

This clone was picked up a small number of times. CDR3 amino acids: CASSLPGFNEQFF. CDR3 coding DNA: TGTGCCAGCAGTTTACCAGGGTTCAATGAGCAGTTCTTC. The rearrangement joins TRBV28 to TRBJ2-1; D perhaps matches TRBD1 (5 bases). Trimming cost V 2 bases and J 6 bases, with 8 bases left between them. CDR3 size: 13 residues. The germline V gene has CDR1 MDHEN and CDR2 SYDVKM.

Here the CDR3 DNA reads TGTGCCAGCAGTGTAACGGCAGGGAATCGGACCACTGAAGCTTTCTTT. Protein sequence: CASSVTAGNRTTEAFF. The gene calls are TRBV6-4 and TRBJ1-1, with D tentatively TRBD1 (5 bases). The CDR3 has 16 residues. The ends were cut back, 4 bases at V and 4 bases at J, with 19 bases in the middle. Germline lookup yields CDR1 MRHNA and CDR2 SNTAGT.

V is TRBV7-2 and J is TRBJ1-4; the match to TRBD1 covers 8 bases. V shed 7 bases, J shed 8 bases, and the junction held 6 bases outside the gene matches. Germline CDR1 reads SGHTA; CDR2 reads FQGNSA. CDR3 length equals 13 residues. DNA for the CDR3: TGTGCCAGCACCGGGACAGGATGGGAAAAACTGTTTTTT. Its protein product is CASTGTGWEKLFF.

The table lists this clone with a count of one. The chain uses TRBV5-4 and TRBJ2-1, with a weak D call TRBD2 (6 bases). The germline gives CDR1 SGHNT, CDR2 YYREEE (reference sequence). The CDR3 is made up of 16 amino acids. Trimming cost V 1 base and J 2 bases, with 13 bases left between them. The CDR3 bases are TGTGCCAGCAGCTTGTACGCGGGACCTACCTACAATGAGCAGTTCTTC. Translating it yields CASSLYAGPTYNEQFF.

This clone was seen once. The CDR3 region is CASSRGQVTHYGYTF. CDR3 nucleotides: TGTGCCAGCAGCCGCGGACAGGTCACCCACTATGGCTACACCTTC. This chain connects TRBV7-9 to TRBJ1-2, with 7 bases identical to TRBD1. Germline-derived CDR1 and CDR2 are SEHNR and FQNEAQ (reference sequence). Unmatched junction bases numbered 9, after V lost 5 bases and J lost 3 bases. The length of the CDR3 is 15 residues. The full variable domain, in which reference TRBV7-9 and TRBJ1-2 provide the parts outside the CDR3, is DTGVSQNPRHKITKRGQNVTFRCDPISEHNRLYWYRQTLGQGPEFLTYFQNEAQLEKSRLLSDRFSAERPKGSFSTLEIQRTEQGDSAMYLCASSRGQVTHYGYTFGSGTRLTVV.

This chain joins TRBV20-1 and TRBJ2-7; TRBD2 matches 11 bases. The CDR3 extends over 15 amino acids. Germline CDR1 is DFQATT and CDR2 is SNEGSKA (reference sequence). V was pared by 3 bases and J by 4 bases, with 8 bases of the junction left unmatched. The CDR3 DNA reads TGCAGTGCTAGTCTCCCCGGGACTAGCGGTTACGAGCAGTACTTC. Translation: CSASLPGTSGYEQYF.

CDR3 coding DNA: TGTGCCACCAGCAGACCCCTAGTTGAAAAACTGTTTTTT. Translated: CATSRPLVEKLFF. The chain has TRBV15 and TRBJ1-4; D call uncertain. In germline, CDR1 is LNHNV, CDR2 YYDKDF (reference sequence). CDR3 size: 13 residues. Trimming took off 2 bases at V and 7 bases at J, with 8 bases between the two ends.

This chain joins TRBV6-6 and TRBJ1-3; D is perhaps TRBD1 (6 bases). There are 14 residues in the CDR3. Trimming left V 2 bases short and J 7 bases short, with 12 bases between. The germline V gene has CDR1 MNHNY and CDR2 SVGAGI (reference sequence). The CDR3 nucleotides are TGTGCCAGCAGTTACGAGGACAGATGGAACACCATATATTTT. Translation gives CASSYEDRWNTIYF.

V gene TRBV7-3 combines with J gene TRBJ2-2, with TRBD1 matching over 9 bases. This CDR3 has 15 amino acids. Germline CDR1 reads SGHTA; CDR2 reads FQGTGA. With 5 bases clipped from V and 8 bases from J, the junction kept 9 bases outside the gene matches. The DNA of the CDR3 is TGTGCCAGCAGCAAGGGACAGGGAGGAGCTGGGGAGCTGTTTTTT. Translating it yields CASSKGQGGAGELFF.

This clone was detected once. The genes are TRBV5-1 and TRBJ1-3; 8 bases agree with TRBD1. CDR1 is SGHRS and CDR2 is YFSETQ in the germline V gene. V lost 2 bases and J lost 7; bases outside the gene matches: 8. This CDR3 has 15 amino acids. The chain's CDR3 is CASSFGTTGGNTIYF. The CDR3, as DNA: TGCGCCAGCAGCTTTGGAACCACAGGGGGGAACACCATATATTTT.

The J gene is TRBJ2-7, the V gene TRBV6-6; 9 nucleotides agree with TRBD1. The CDR3 runs 15 residues. V dropped 5 bases and J dropped 2; count of bases not matched to a gene: 7. Germline values: CDR1 MNHNY, CDR2 SVGAGI (reference sequence). The CDR3 region has the DNA TGTGCCAGCAGTGGGCCGGGACAGGGACCCTACGAGCAGTACTTC. Protein sequence: CASSGPGQGPYEQYF.

This clone was seen more than once but under ten times. CDR3 sequence: CASTAGTGVKETQYF. The CDR3 DNA reads as TGTGCCAGCACCGCCGGGACAGGGGTTAAAGAGACCCAGTACTTC. The V call is TRBV6-5, the J call TRBJ2-5; TRBD1 agrees at 10 bases. Germline values: CDR1 MNHEY, CDR2 SVGAGI. Unmatched junction bases numbered 8, after V lost 7 bases and J lost 3 bases. The CDR3 runs to 15 residues.

V usage is TRBV9 and J usage is TRBJ1-2; D is ambiguous. This CDR3 region has 15 residues. Germline loops: CDR1 SGDLS, CDR2 YYNGEE. The germline V and J ends were trimmed by 0 bases and 0 bases, with 9 bases remaining between them. Here the CDR3 reads CASSVDSEPNYGYTF. In DNA form, the CDR3 reads TGTGCCAGCAGCGTAGATTCGGAGCCTAACTATGGCTACACCTTC.